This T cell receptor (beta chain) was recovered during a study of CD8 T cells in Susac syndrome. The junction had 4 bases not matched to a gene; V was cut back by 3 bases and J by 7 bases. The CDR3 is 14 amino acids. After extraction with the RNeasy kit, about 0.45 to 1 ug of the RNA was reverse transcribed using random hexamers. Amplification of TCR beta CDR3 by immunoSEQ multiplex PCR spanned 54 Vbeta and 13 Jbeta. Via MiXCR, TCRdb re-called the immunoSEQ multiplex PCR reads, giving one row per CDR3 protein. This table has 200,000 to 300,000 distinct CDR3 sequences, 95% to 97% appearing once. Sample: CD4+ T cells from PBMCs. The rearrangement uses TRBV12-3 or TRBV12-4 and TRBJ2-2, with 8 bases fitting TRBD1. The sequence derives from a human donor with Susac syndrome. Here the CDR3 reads CASSFQGAVGELFF. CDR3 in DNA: TGTGCCAGCAGTTTCCAGGGGGCGGTCGGGGAGCTGTTTTTT.